This T cell receptor beta chain was captured by sequencing in a study of blood T cell repertoires in COVID-19. The ends were cut back, 5 bases at V and 1 base at J, with 15 bases in the middle. CDR1 MDHEN and CDR2 SYDVKM come from the germline V gene. CDR3 size: 16 residues. Membership in each cohort depended on participant-reported clinical history. Measured with immunoSEQ multiplex PCR; TCRdb has only the in-frame clones, and not every one. Seen here are around 250,000 clones, approximately 90% observed once, and the top ten hold roughly 3.9%. The chain employs TRBV28 and TRBJ1-5, with D possibly TRBD1 on 5 matching bases. Sequencing used PBMCs or T cells enriched from blood (not recorded which). The sequence was obtained from a woman in her twenties or thirties with acute COVID-19. The CDR3 bases are TGTGCCAGCAGTCCGACGGGGGACGGAAGCAATCAGCCCCAGCATTTT. Encoded protein: CASSPTGDGSNQPQHF.